This is a list of T cell receptor beta chains from one sample in a study of blood T cells in healthy people across ages. Each CDR3 protein is one row after TCRdb ran MiXCR on the 5' RACE reads. This sample has 650,000 or so distinct CDR3 sequences, with about 50% found just once. Sequenced: blood. The receptor set was obtained from a woman older than 75 in good health. CDR3s include the opening cysteine and the closing phenylalanine or tryptophan. A D gene is named only where the DNA matches it firmly. Rows may omit the clone size; those that give it use once, few, many or a size class.

size: NA; D: TRBD2; V: TRBV7-9; J: TRBJ2-2; length: 18; DNA: TGTACCAGCAGCTTAAGGGGAGGACTAGCGGGGCACACCGGGGAGCTGTTTTTT; CDR3: CTSSLRGGLAGHTGELFF
size: NA; D: NA; V: TRBV20-1; J: TRBJ1-1; length: 13; DNA: TGCAGTGCTACCAGCGCCTCGAACACTGAAGCTTTCTTT; CDR3: CSATSASNTEAFF
size: many; D: NA; V: TRBV2; J: TRBJ2-4; length: 14; DNA: TGTGCCAGCAGTGAAGCAAGGCAGGGGATCATTCAGTACTTC; CDR3: CASSEARQGIIQYF
size: few; D: TRBD2; V: TRBV20-1; J: TRBJ2-3; length: 15; DNA: TGCAGTGCTCCTCCGGGGGAGGGGTACACAGATACGCAGTATTTT; CDR3: CSAPPGEGYTDTQYF
size: NA; D: NA; V: TRBV29-1; J: TRBJ2-1; length: 10; DNA: TGCAGCGCCCGGGGTAGGGAGCAGTTCTTC; CDR3: CSARGREQFF
size: NA; D: NA; V: TRBV20-1; J: TRBJ2-5; length: 13; DNA: TGCAGTGCTAGATGGGACGGGCAAGAGACCCAGTACTTC; CDR3: CSARWDGQETQYF
size: few; D: NA; V: TRBV4-2; J: TRBJ2-3; length: 16; DNA: TGTGCCAGCAGCCAAGATGCTAGCGAAGGGACAGATACGCAGTATTTT; CDR3: CASSQDASEGTDTQYF
size: NA; D: NA; V: TRBV4-1; J: TRBJ1-4; length: 13; DNA: TGCGCCAGCAGCCCCCAGTCCAATGAAAAACTGTTTTTT; CDR3: CASSPQSNEKLFF
size: NA; D: NA; V: TRBV29-1; J: TRBJ2-7; length: 11; DNA: TGCAGCGTTGCTTGGACAGACGAGCAGTACTTC; CDR3: CSVAWTDEQYF
size: NA; D: NA; V: TRBV2; J: TRBJ2-1; length: 12; DNA: TGTGCCAGCAGTGGACTAGTAGATGAGCAGTTCTTC; CDR3: CASSGLVDEQFF
size: NA; D: TRBD1; V: TRBV4-2; J: TRBJ1-2; length: 13; DNA: TGTGCCAGCAGGGACAGGGAAGATTATGGCTACACCTTC; CDR3: CASRDREDYGYTF
size: NA; D: TRBD1; V: TRBV6-6; J: TRBJ2-3; length: 13; DNA: TGTGCCAGCACCGGACAGGGGGCAGATACGCAGTATTTT; CDR3: CASTGQGADTQYF
size: NA; D: NA; V: TRBV9; J: TRBJ2-1; length: 15; DNA: TGTGCCAGCAGCGTAGAGGGGGGGCCCTACAATGAGCAGTTCTTC; CDR3: CASSVEGGPYNEQFF
size: NA; D: NA; V: TRBV5-1; J: TRBJ1-4; length: 13; DNA: TGCGCCAGCAGCCGACAACCGAGTGAAAAACTGTTTTTT; CDR3: CASSRQPSEKLFF
size: NA; D: NA; V: TRBV12-3/TRBV12-4; J: TRBJ2-5; length: 14; DNA: TGTGCCAGCAGTGTTGTCGGACCAGTGGAGACCCAGTACTTC; CDR3: CASSVVGPVETQYF
size: few; D: TRBD2; V: TRBV20-1; J: TRBJ2-7; length: 15; DNA: TGCAGTGCTCAAAACGGGGACGGGCGGGGGGACGAGCAGTACTTC; CDR3: CSAQNGDGRGDEQYF
size: many; D: NA; V: TRBV10-3; J: TRBJ2-6; length: 14; DNA: TGTGCCATCAGTCAGGACTCTGGGGCCAACGTCCTGACTTTC; CDR3: CAISQDSGANVLTF
size: NA; D: NA; V: TRBV20-1; J: TRBJ2-3; length: 10; DNA: TGCAGTGCTGCCCACGATACGCAGTATTTT; CDR3: CSAAHDTQYF
size: few; D: NA; V: TRBV7-2; J: TRBJ1-5; length: 13; DNA: TGTGCCAGCAGCTTAGGATGGGGAAAGCCCCAGCATTTT; CDR3: CASSLGWGKPQHF
size: NA; D: NA; V: TRBV7-6; J: TRBJ2-3; length: 17; DNA: TGTGCCAGCAGCCCTACTGGGCCGGGGGCCAACACAGATACGCAGTATTTT; CDR3: CASSPTGPGANTDTQYF
size: NA; D: NA; V: TRBV6-5; J: TRBJ2-7; length: 12; DNA: TGTGCCAGCAGTGCTACTAGACGGGAGCAGTACTTC; CDR3: CASSATRREQYF
size: NA; D: TRBD1; V: TRBV7-2; J: TRBJ2-5; length: 15; DNA: TGTGCCAGCAGCGATGGGGACAGGGGTATTGGGACCCAGTACTTC; CDR3: CASSDGDRGIGTQYF
size: many; D: NA; V: TRBV5-1; J: TRBJ1-5; length: 15; DNA: TGCGCCAGCCCCAATCCACTAGGTAGCAATCAGCCCCAGCATTTT; CDR3: CASPNPLGSNQPQHF
size: NA; D: TRBD2; V: TRBV6-5; J: TRBJ2-1; length: 14; DNA: TGTGCCAGCAGGGGACTAGCGTTCTACAATGAGCAGTTCTTC; CDR3: CASRGLAFYNEQFF
size: few; D: TRBD2; V: TRBV7-2; J: TRBJ2-1; length: 16; DNA: TGTGCCAGCAGCTTAGGATGGCGGGGGGCCTACAATGAGCAGTTCTTC; CDR3: CASSLGWRGAYNEQFF
size: NA; D: NA; V: TRBV7-9; J: TRBJ2-1; length: 13; DNA: TGTGCCAGCAGCAATTTTGGGGCACGGGAGCAGTTCTTC; CDR3: CASSNFGAREQFF
size: NA; D: NA; V: TRBV5-1; J: TRBJ2-4; length: 11; DNA: TGCGCCAGCAGCCGGCTGGGTGAGCAGTACTTC; CDR3: CASSRLGEQYF
size: many; D: TRBD1; V: TRBV7-9; J: TRBJ1-5; length: 14; DNA: TGTGCCAGCAGCCCGACAGGGTTGAATCAGCCCCAGCATTTT; CDR3: CASSPTGLNQPQHF
size: once; D: NA; V: TRBV4-1; J: TRBJ1-2; length: 15; DNA: TGCGCCAGCAGCCAAGAGGGGGGGCGGGACTATGGCTACACCTTC; CDR3: CASSQEGGRDYGYTF
size: few; D: TRBD2; V: TRBV7-2; J: TRBJ2-1; length: 15; DNA: TGTGCCAGCAGTTTAATGGGGGGAGGGTCGAATGAGCAGTTCTTC; CDR3: CASSLMGGGSNEQFF
size: many; D: NA; V: TRBV6-6; J: TRBJ2-4; length: 15; DNA: TGTGCCAGCAGCACAGGGAGTCTAGCCAAAAACATTCAGTACTTC; CDR3: CASSTGSLAKNIQYF
size: NA; D: TRBD2; V: TRBV24-1; J: TRBJ2-1; length: 16; DNA: TGTGCCACCAGTGATTCGACTAGCGGGAGGAGGAGTGAGCAGTTCTTC; CDR3: CATSDSTSGRRSEQFF
size: many; D: NA; V: TRBV29-1; J: TRBJ2-3; length: 12; DNA: TGCAGCGTAGGGCAGGGCACAGATACGCAGTATTTT; CDR3: CSVGQGTDTQYF
size: few; D: TRBD2; V: TRBV6-1; J: TRBJ2-3; length: 16; DNA: TGTGCCAGCAGCCCTATTCTAGCGGGAGGTAGAGATACGCAGTATTTT; CDR3: CASSPILAGGRDTQYF
size: NA; D: NA; V: TRBV20-1; J: TRBJ2-1; length: 14; DNA: TGCAGTGCTAGAGGGGGAGCAGCCAACAATGAGCAGTTCTTC; CDR3: CSARGGAANNEQFF
size: NA; D: TRBD2; V: TRBV20-1; J: TRBJ2-5; length: 13; DNA: TGCAGTGCTGTGGGGGGGGGGCAAGAGACCCAGTACTTC; CDR3: CSAVGGGQETQYF
size: NA; D: NA; V: TRBV3-1; J: TRBJ1-5; length: 17; DNA: TGTGCCAGCAGCCAAGGCCGGCAGGCAGTTAGCAATCAGCCCCAGCATTTT; CDR3: CASSQGRQAVSNQPQHF
size: few; D: NA; V: TRBV7-3; J: TRBJ2-3; length: 15; DNA: TGTGCCAGCAGCCGAGAGGGGGGTAGGATAGATACGCAGTATTTT; CDR3: CASSREGGRIDTQYF
size: NA; D: NA; V: TRBV29-1; J: TRBJ1-2; length: 13; DNA: TGCAGCGTCATCAGGGTAGGAGGATATGGCTACACCTTC; CDR3: CSVIRVGGYGYTF
size: NA; D: NA; V: TRBV12-3/TRBV12-4; J: TRBJ2-5; length: 14; DNA: TGTGCCAGCAGTCTGGAGACAGGCCAAGAGACCCAGTACTTC; CDR3: CASSLETGQETQYF
size: NA; D: TRBD2; V: TRBV20-1; J: TRBJ2-1; length: 17; DNA: TGCAGTGCTAGAGAACAAGTAGCGGGGGGGATATACAATGAGCAGTTCTTC; CDR3: CSAREQVAGGIYNEQFF
size: few; D: TRBD1; V: TRBV6-4; J: TRBJ2-7; length: 15; DNA: TGTGCCAGCAGCGAGACAGGGACATCCTACAATGAGCAGTACTTC; CDR3: CASSETGTSYNEQYF
size: NA; D: NA; V: TRBV27; J: TRBJ2-3; length: 18; DNA: TGTGCCAGCAGGAATCTACTGGGGGGGCGGGGTGGTACAGATACGCAGTATTTT; CDR3: CASRNLLGGRGGTDTQYF
size: many; D: NA; V: TRBV27; J: TRBJ2-3; length: 15; DNA: TGTGCCAGCGGCCTCAGGGCAGGGCCCACAGATACGCAGTATTTT; CDR3: CASGLRAGPTDTQYF
size: once; D: NA; V: TRBV18; J: TRBJ2-3; length: 16; DNA: TGTGCCAGCTCACCGGCGGGTGGGCAGGCACGAGATACGCAGTATTTT; CDR3: CASSPAGGQARDTQYF
size: NA; D: NA; V: TRBV29-1; J: TRBJ2-7; length: 16; DNA: TGCAGCGTTGAAGAAATGAGGCCCCAAATATACAATGAGCAGTACTTC; CDR3: CSVEEMRPQIYNEQYF
size: NA; D: NA; V: TRBV5-1; J: TRBJ1-2; length: 12; DNA: TGCGCCAACAGCTTGGAGCGGAGTGGCTACACCTTC; CDR3: CANSLERSGYTF
size: NA; D: NA; V: TRBV20-1; J: TRBJ2-7; length: 14; DNA: TGCAGTGCTAGAGAAGCCAGGGATACCTACGAGCAGTACTTC; CDR3: CSAREARDTYEQYF
size: NA; D: NA; V: TRBV11-2; J: TRBJ2-1; length: 14; DNA: TGTGCCAGCAGCGGACTCGAGGGCTACAATGAGCAGTTCTTC; CDR3: CASSGLEGYNEQFF
size: NA; D: TRBD2; V: TRBV10-3; J: TRBJ2-7; length: 17; DNA: TGTGCCATCAGTGGCCCAGGACTAGCGGGAGGGCCCTACGAGCAGTACTTC; CDR3: CAISGPGLAGGPYEQYF
size: NA; D: NA; V: TRBV5-1; J: TRBJ2-3; length: 15; DNA: TGCGCCAGCAGCCCTTCACCGGGGCGCACAGATACGCAGTATTTT; CDR3: CASSPSPGRTDTQYF
size: NA; D: TRBD2; V: TRBV20-1; J: TRBJ2-3; length: 14; DNA: TGCAGTGCTAGAGATCCTAGCGGGGTTGGTACGCAGTATTTT; CDR3: CSARDPSGVGTQYF
size: many; D: NA; V: TRBV6-6; J: TRBJ2-1; length: 12; DNA: TGTGCCAGCAGTGACTACTACAATGAGCAGTTCTTC; CDR3: CASSDYYNEQFF
size: many; D: NA; V: TRBV20-1; J: TRBJ1-4; length: 12; DNA: TGCAGTGCTAGAGAAATAAATGAAAAACTGTTTTTT; CDR3: CSAREINEKLFF
size: few; D: NA; V: TRBV7-2; J: TRBJ1-4; length: 14; DNA: TGTGCCAGCAGGGGAGCAACAGGGCCTGGGAAACTGTTTTTT; CDR3: CASRGATGPGKLFF
size: NA; D: NA; V: TRBV18; J: TRBJ2-2; length: 15; DNA: TGTGCCAGCTCACCAAAGAACGGGAACACCGGGGAGCTGTTTTTT; CDR3: CASSPKNGNTGELFF
size: few; D: TRBD2; V: TRBV5-1; J: TRBJ2-1; length: 15; DNA: TGCGCCAGCAGCATGGGACTAACCTCCTACAATGAGCAGTTCTTC; CDR3: CASSMGLTSYNEQFF
size: few; D: TRBD2; V: TRBV24-1; J: TRBJ2-3; length: 14; DNA: TGTGCCACCAGTCGGGGGGGGCGCACAGATACGCAGTATTTT; CDR3: CATSRGGRTDTQYF